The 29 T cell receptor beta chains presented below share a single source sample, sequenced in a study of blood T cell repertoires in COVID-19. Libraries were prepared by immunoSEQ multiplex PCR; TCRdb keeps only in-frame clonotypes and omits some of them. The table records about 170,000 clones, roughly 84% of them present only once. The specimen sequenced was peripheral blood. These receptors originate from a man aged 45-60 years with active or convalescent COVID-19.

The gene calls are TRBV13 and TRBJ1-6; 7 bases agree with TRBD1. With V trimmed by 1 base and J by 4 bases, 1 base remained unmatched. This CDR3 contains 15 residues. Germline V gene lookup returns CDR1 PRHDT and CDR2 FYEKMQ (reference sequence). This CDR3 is CASSLEQGYNSPLHF. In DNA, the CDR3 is TGTGCCAGCAGCTTAGAACAGGGGTATAATTCACCCCTCCACTTT.

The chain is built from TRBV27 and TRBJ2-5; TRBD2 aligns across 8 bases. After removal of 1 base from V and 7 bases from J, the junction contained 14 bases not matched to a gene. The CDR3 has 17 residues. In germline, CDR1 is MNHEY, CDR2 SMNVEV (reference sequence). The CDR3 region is CASSLFWAGGTRTTQYF. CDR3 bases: TGTGCCAGCAGTTTATTTTGGGCGGGGGGAACAAGAACGACCCAGTACTTC.

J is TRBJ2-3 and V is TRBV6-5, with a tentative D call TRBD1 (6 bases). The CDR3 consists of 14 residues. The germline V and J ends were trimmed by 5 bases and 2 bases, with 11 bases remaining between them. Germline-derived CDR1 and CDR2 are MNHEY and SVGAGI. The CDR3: CASSPRGTTDTQYF. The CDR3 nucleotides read TGTGCCAGCAGTCCCAGGGGCACCACAGATACGCAGTATTTT.

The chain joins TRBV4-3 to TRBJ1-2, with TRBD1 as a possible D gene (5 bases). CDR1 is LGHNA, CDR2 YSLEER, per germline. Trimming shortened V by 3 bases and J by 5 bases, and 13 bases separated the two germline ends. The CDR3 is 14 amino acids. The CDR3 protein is CASSQAGRDYGYTF. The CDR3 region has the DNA TGCGCCAGCAGCCAGGCAGGGAGGGATTATGGCTACACCTTC.

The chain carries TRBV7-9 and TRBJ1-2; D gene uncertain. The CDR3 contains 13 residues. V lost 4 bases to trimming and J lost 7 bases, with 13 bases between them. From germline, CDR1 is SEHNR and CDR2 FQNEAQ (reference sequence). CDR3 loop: CASSYPPVPGYTF. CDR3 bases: TGTGCCAGCAGCTACCCCCCGGTCCCTGGCTACACCTTC.

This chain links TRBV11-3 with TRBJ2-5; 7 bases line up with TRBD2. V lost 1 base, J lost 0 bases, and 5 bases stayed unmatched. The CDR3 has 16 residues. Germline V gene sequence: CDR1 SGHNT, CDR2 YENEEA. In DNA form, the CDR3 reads TGTGCCAGCAGCTTAGCTAGCGGACGAAACCAAGAGACCCAGTACTTC. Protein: CASSLASGRNQETQYF.

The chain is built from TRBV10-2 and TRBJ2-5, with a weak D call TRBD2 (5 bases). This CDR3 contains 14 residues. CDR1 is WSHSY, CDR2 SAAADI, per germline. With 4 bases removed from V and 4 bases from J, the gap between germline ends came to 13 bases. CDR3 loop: CASSAIGGRETQYF. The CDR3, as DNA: TGCGCCAGCAGTGCAATCGGAGGCCGAGAGACCCAGTACTTC.

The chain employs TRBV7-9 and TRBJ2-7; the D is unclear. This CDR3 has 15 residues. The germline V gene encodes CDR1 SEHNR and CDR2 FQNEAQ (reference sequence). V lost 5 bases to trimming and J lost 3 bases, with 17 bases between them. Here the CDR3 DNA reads TGTGCCAGCAGCCCCGATAGTTGGTACAGCTACGAGCAGTACTTC. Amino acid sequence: CASSPDSWYSYEQYF.

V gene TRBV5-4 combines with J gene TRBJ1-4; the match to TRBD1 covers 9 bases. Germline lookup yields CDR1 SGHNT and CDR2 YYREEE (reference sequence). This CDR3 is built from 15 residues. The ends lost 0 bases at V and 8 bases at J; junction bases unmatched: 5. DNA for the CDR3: TGTGCCAGCAGCTTGGGGACAGGGGTTGGAGAAAAACTGTTTTTT. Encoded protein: CASSLGTGVGEKLFF.

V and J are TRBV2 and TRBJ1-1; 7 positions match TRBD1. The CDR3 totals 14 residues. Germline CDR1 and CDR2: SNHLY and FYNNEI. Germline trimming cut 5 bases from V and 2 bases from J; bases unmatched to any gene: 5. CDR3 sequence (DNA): TGTGCCAGCAGTCCTAGGGACAGCAACACTGAAGCTTTCTTT. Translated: CASSPRDSNTEAFF.

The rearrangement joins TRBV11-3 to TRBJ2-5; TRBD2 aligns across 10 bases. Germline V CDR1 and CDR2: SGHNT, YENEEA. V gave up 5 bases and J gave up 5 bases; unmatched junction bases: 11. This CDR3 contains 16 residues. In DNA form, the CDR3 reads TGTGCCAGCAGCACCAGACAAGCGGGAGGGAGGGAGACCCAGTACTTC. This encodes CASSTRQAGGRETQYF.

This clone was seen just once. The CDR3 DNA sequence: TGTGCCACCAGTGATGGGACTAGCGGGTTTATCCGAGATACGCAGTATTTT. Amino acid sequence: CATSDGTSGFIRDTQYF. The rearrangement joins TRBV24-1 to TRBJ2-3, with 12 bases fitting TRBD2. Germline V gene sequence: CDR1 KGHDR, CDR2 SFDVKD. The CDR3 covers 17 residues. Trimming took 3 bases from V and 5 from J; bases not matched to a gene: 8.

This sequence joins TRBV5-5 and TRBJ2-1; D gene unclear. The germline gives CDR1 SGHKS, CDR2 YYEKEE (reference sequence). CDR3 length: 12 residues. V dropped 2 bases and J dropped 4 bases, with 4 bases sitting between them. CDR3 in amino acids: CASSFSYNEQFF. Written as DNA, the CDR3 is TGTGCCAGCAGCTTCTCGTACAATGAGCAGTTCTTC.

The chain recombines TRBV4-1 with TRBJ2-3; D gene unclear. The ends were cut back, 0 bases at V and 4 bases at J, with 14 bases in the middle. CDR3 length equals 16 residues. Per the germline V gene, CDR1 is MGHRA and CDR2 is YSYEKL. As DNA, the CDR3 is TGCGCCAGCAGCCAAGATCCCGTCCCCAGCGCAGATACGCAGTATTTT. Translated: CASSQDPVPSADTQYF.

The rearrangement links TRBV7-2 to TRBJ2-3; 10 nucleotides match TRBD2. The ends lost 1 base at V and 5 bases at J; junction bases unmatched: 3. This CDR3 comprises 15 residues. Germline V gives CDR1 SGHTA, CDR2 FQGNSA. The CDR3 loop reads CASSLGLAGVDTQYF. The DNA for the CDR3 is TGTGCCAGCAGCTTAGGCCTAGCGGGAGTAGATACGCAGTATTTT.

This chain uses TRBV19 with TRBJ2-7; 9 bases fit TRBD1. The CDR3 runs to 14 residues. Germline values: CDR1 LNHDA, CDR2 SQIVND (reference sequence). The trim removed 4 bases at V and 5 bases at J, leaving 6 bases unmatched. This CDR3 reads CASSTGTGRNEQYF. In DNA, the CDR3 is TGTGCCAGTAGTACGGGGACAGGGAGAAACGAGCAGTACTTC.

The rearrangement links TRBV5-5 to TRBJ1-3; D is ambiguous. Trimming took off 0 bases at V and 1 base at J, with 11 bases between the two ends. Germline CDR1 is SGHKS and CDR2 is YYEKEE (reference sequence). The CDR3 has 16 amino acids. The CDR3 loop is CASSLASDLSGNTIYF. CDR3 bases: TGTGCCAGCAGCTTGGCCAGTGATTTATCTGGAAACACCATATATTTT.

The CDR3, as DNA: TGTGCCAGCAGCCTCCTAGGACAGCGTAACTATGGCTACACCTTC. It yields the protein CASSLLGQRNYGYTF. V and J are TRBV9 and TRBJ1-2; weak D call: TRBD1 (6 bases). CDR1 and CDR2 from the germline V gene are SGDLS and YYNGEE. The CDR3 spans 15 residues. V gave up 4 bases and J gave up 1 base, with 14 bases separating them.

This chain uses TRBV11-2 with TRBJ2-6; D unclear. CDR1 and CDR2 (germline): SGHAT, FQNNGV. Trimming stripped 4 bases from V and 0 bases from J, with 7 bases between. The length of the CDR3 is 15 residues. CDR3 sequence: CASSSRSSGANVLTF. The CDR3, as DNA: TGTGCCAGCAGCTCGCGGAGCTCTGGGGCCAACGTCCTGACTTTC. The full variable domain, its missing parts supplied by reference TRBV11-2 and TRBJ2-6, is EAGVAQSPRYKIIEKRQSVAFWCNPISGHATLYWYQQILGQGPKLLIQFQNNGVVDDSQLPKDRFSAERLKGVDSTLKIQPAKLEDSAVYLCASSSRSSGANVLTFGAGSRLTVL.

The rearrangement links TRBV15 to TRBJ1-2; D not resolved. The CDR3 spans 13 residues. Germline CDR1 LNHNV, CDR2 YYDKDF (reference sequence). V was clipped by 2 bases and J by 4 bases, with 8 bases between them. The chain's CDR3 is CATSRPRFYGYTF. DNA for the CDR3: TGTGCCACCAGCAGACCCAGGTTCTATGGCTACACCTTC. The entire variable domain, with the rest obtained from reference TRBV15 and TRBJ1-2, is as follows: DAMVIQNPRYQVTQFGKPVTLSCSQTLNHNVMYWYQQKSSQAPKLLFHYYDKDFNNEADTPDNFQSRRPNTSFCFLDIRSPGLGDTAMYLCATSRPRFYGYTFGSGTRLTVV.

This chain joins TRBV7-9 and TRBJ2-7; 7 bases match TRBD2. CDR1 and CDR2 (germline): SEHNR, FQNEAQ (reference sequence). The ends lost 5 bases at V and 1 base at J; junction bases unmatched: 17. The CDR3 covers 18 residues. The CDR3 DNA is TGTGCCAGCAGCCCGAGTCCCGGGACTATGACCAGTTCCTACGAGCAGTACTTC. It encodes CASSPSPGTMTSSYEQYF. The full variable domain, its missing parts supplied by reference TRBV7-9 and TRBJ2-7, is DTGVSQNPRHKITKRGQNVTFRCDPISEHNRLYWYRQTLGQGPEFLTYFQNEAQLEKSRLLSDRFSAERPKGSFSTLEIQRTEQGDSAMYLCASSPSPGTMTSSYEQYFGPGTRLTVT.

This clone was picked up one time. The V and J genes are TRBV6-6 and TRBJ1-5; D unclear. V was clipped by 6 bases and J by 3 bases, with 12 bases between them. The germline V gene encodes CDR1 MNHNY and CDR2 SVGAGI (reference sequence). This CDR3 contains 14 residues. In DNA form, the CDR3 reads TGTGCCAGCAGATCACGACTCCTCAATCAGCCCCAGCATTTT. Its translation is CASRSRLLNQPQHF.

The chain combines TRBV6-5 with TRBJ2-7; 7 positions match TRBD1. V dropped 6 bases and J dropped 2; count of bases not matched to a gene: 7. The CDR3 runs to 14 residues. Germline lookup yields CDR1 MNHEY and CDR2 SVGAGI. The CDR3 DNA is TGTGCCAGCAGAGTCGGGACAGCAACCTACGAGCAGTACTTC. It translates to CASRVGTATYEQYF.

The CDR3 is CASSLVQSWGYTF. Here the CDR3 DNA reads TGCGCCAGCAGCTTGGTACAGAGTTGGGGCTACACCTTC. This chain links TRBV5-1 with TRBJ1-2; D unclear. V was shortened by 0 bases and J by 8 bases, with 11 bases between the two germline ends. The germline V gene has CDR1 SGHRS and CDR2 YFSETQ. This CDR3 has 13 amino acids.

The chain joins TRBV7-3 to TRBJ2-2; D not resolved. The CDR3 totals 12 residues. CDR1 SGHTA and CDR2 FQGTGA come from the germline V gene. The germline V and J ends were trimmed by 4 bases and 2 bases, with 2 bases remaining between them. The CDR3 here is CASSSNTGELFF. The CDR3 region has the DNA TGTGCCAGCAGCTCAAACACCGGGGAGCTGTTTTTT.

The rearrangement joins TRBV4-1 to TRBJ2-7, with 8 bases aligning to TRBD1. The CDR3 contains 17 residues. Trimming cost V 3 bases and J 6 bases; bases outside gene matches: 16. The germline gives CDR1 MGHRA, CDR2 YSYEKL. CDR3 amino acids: CASSHRFDRGTPLEQYF. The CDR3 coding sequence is TGCGCCAGCAGCCATCGATTCGACAGGGGTACCCCCCTCGAGCAGTACTTC.

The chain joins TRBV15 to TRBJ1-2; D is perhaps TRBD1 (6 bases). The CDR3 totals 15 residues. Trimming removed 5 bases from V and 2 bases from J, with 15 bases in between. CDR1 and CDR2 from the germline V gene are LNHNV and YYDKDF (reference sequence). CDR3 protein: CATSVRGRTNYGYTF. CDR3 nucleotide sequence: TGTGCCACCAGCGTCAGGGGTCGAACCAACTATGGCTACACCTTC.

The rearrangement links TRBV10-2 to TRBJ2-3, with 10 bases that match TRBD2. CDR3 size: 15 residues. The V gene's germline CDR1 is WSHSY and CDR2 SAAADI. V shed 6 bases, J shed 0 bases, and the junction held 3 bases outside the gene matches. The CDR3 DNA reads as TGCGCCAGCAGACTGACTAGCGGGAGCACAGATACGCAGTATTTT. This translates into CASRLTSGSTDTQYF.

The CDR3, as DNA: TGTGCCAGCAGCCAAGACTTAGCGGGAGGGCCGAGGACCGGGGAGCTGTTTTTT. It codes for CASSQDLAGGPRTGELFF. The rearrangement links TRBV3-1 (or the pseudogene TRBV3-2) to TRBJ2-2; TRBD2 aligns across 11 bases. Trimming took 0 bases from V and 5 from J; bases not matched to a gene: 8. The CDR3 is made up of 18 amino acids. Germline loops: CDR1 LGHDT, CDR2 YNNKEL (reference sequence).